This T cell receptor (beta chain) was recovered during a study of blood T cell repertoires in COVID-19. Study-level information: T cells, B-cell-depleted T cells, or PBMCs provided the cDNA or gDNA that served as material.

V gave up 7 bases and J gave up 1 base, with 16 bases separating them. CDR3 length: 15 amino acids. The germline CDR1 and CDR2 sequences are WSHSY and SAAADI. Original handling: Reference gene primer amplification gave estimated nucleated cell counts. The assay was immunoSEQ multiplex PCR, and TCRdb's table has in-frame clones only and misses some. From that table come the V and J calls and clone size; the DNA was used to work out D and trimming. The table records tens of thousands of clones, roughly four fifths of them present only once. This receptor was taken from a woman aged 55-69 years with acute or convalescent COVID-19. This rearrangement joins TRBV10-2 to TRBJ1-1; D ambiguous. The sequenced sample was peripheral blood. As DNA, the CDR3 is TGCGCCAGCAACCCCTCGTGGGCGGGGAACACTGAAGCTTTCTTT. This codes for CASNPSWAGNTEAFF.